Here is one T cell receptor beta chain with its context. Its antigen is still unknown. No per-base quality is available; no much larger clone lies one base away. Patient enrollment in ICON started in the first half of 2016, and the final patient was enrolled in September 2018. From a subcohort of 76 patients, fresh tumor and matched uninvolved tissue were collected for in-depth immune analyses, including TCR sequencing. DNA isolated from bulk tissue, without cell sorting, was used for TCR sequencing. TCR sequencing with the immunoSEQ assay provided the T-cell fraction in tumor and uninvolved lung tissue. On the study's bioinformatics: In the survival analysis, patients were divided into a high T-cell fraction group (upper tertile) and a low T-cell fraction group (lower two tertiles), and the two groups were compared using a log-rank test. A signed-rank test was used to test differences in T-cell fraction between paired tumor and uninvolved lung samples. Imported from immuneACCESS, the table was reduced by TCRdb to in-frame sequences with V and J called. These copies leave out some clones; in studies compared against another copy, an unresolved V gene accounts for under half, and the cause of the remainder is not known. The DNA gave D and trimming, while V, J and clone size come from that table. For this sample the table gives over 14,000 clones, of which roughly 80% were detected only once. Over 15% of the sample is taken by the ten largest.

This specimen comes from a study of tumor-infiltrating lymphocytes in localized non-small cell lung cancer (dated by TCRdb to the early 2020s). A note on the overall study: The cohort covered several histologies, both smokers and never-smokers, and patients whose samples were collected after neoadjuvant chemotherapy. Resected tumor tissue and uninvolved lung tissue described as non-adjacent to the tumor were contributed by each patient, with both tissues obtained from the same patient. Flow cytometry, multiplex immunofluorescence, RNA-seq, exome sequencing and proteomics were applied to the same patients as TCR sequencing, which was one of several integrated assays. In total, the ICON cohort consisted of over a hundred surgical patients with localized non-small cell lung cancer who had their tumors resected. For 55 patients, immunoSEQ T-cell fraction was compared between paired tumor and uninvolved lung.

General findings and caveats noted by the study authors: Since assay coverage differed from patient to patient depending on how much tissue was available, TCR sequencing was done for only a subset of the cohort. TCR-derived T-cell fraction did not differ between the flow cytometry-defined immunotypes IM1 (good prognosis) and IM2 (poor prognosis). Recurrence-free survival showed no association with tumor T-cell fraction from TCR sequencing (p = 0.61). Different pieces of the same tissue were used for different assays, so technical variation could not be separated from intratumor heterogeneity. In line with immunofluorescence CD3 counts, TCRbeta sequencing supported higher T cell infiltration in tumors compared with uninvolved lung tissue.

Measured from the cysteine to the phenylalanine, the CDR3 is 17 residues long. Only the CDR3 part of the read is kept: 51 bases, read in frame from the first base. The germline V end is reduced by 1 base and the J end by 8 bases; junction bases left unmatched: 11. Looking up the germline V gene (reference sequence) yields CDR1 SEHNR and CDR2 FQNEAQ. Sequenced input: lung tumor tissue. This clonotype originated in a human donor with non-small cell lung cancer. The V and J segments used are TRBV7-9 and TRBJ1-4, and TRBD1 aligns with 9 junction nucleotides. The CDR3 reads as follows: CASSLGSGTGPREKLFF. The bases read TGTGCCAGCAGCTTAGGGTCCGGGACAGGGCCGAGGGAAAAACTGTTTTTT.